This TCR beta chain was captured by sequencing in a study of cytomegalovirus exposure and HLA in healthy donors. Turning to the study itself: Genotyping showed 70% to 90% of almost 400 donors falling in the Caucasian-associated ancestry cluster. General study findings and limits: Analyzed later, association rates of TCRs varied across HLA loci, with DRB1 most and HLA-C fewest.

PCR was performed using 60 Vbeta and 13 Jbeta primers. Using immunoSEQ multiplex PCR, the repertoire was profiled, and TCRdb retains in-frame clones only, with some absent. Recorded for this sample: tens of thousands of clones. Concerning this clone itself: The antigen is unknown.

Sequencing was carried out using PBMCs. The clonotype originates from a man aged 50-60 years in good health and CMV-seropositive.

The CDR3 bases are TGTGCCAGCAGCCGGGGACTGAACTACGAGCAGTACTTC. The encoded protein is CASSRGLNYEQYF. The rearrangement uses TRBV4-2 and TRBJ2-7, with a tentative D call TRBD2 (6 bases). The CDR3 is 13 amino acids. Deletions cut 4 bases from V and 3 bases from J, with 10 bases between. CDR1 is LGHNA and CDR2 is YNFKEQ in the germline V gene.